This TCR beta chain stems from a study of regulatory T cells in long-lasting Graves disease. The overall study: The study counted Graves' disease as persistent given over 5 years of antithyroid drugs and positive TSH receptor antibodies.

This clonotype was found a few times. Its antigen remains unknown. Study observations and caveats: Authors noted too few samples as a limitation.

The time point is: persistent/refractory GD, antithyroid drugs over 5 years with positive TRAb. RNA extracted from PBMCs served as the sequencing template. According to the study, TCR beta libraries were built with iRepertoire HTBI primers and CDR3-region Arm-PCR. Original processing methods: Analysis of the samples identified about 62 TRBV and 12 to 15 TRBJ segments. MiXCR was run by TCRdb on the multiplex PCR reads, yielding one entry per CDR3 protein. The V and J calls were not made by the authors but by TCRdb's processing. The profile shows about 460,000 distinct CDR3 sequences, approximately 23% of them singletons. The specimen comprised peripheral blood mononuclear cells (PBMCs), sampled when the disease was refractory, from a patient treated with antithyroid drugs. This receptor was identified in a female donor with Graves disease.

The CDR3 loop reads CATSKGLVNTEAFF. The CDR3 nucleotides are TGTGCCACCAGCAAGGGCTTGGTGAACACTGAAGCTTTCTTT. The chain joins TRBV27 to TRBJ1-1; D is unresolved. CDR3 length: 14 amino acids. Germline V gene lookup returns CDR1 MNHEY and CDR2 SMNVEV (reference sequence). The V end lost 10 bases, the J end lost 0 bases, and 15 bases lay between the germline ends.